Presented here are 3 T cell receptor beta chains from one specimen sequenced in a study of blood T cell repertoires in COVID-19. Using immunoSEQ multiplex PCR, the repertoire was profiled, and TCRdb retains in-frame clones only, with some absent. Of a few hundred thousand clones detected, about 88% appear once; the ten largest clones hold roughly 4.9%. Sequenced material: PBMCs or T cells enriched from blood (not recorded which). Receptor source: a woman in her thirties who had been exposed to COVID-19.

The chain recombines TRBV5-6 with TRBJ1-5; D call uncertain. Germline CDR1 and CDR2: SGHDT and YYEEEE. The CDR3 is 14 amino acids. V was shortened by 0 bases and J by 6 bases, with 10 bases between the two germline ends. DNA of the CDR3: TGTGCCAGCAGCTTGGCGGGCGCGGGTCAGCCCCAGCATTTT. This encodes CASSLAGAGQPQHF.

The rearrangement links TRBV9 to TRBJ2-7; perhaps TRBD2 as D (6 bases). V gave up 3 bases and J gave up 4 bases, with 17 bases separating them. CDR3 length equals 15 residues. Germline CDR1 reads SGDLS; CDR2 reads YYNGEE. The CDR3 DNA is TGTGCCAGCAGCGCCGGACTTATGGGGGGTTACGAGCAGTACTTC. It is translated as CASSAGLMGGYEQYF.

The CDR3 region has the DNA TGTGCCAGTAGTATAGATAACTCGTACGAGCAGTACTTC. Translating gives CASSIDNSYEQYF. This chain uses TRBV19 with TRBJ2-7; D gene ambiguous. CDR1 and CDR2 (germline): LNHDA, SQIVND (reference sequence). This CDR3 contains 13 residues. Trimming removed 0 bases from V and 4 bases from J, with 7 bases in between.